Below, 32 T cell receptor beta chains from the same sample are listed, as sequenced in a study of blood T cell repertoires in COVID-19. TCRdb's table, derived via immunoSEQ multiplex PCR, lists solely in-frame clones and lacks some. Of roughly 72,000 clones in the sample, about 80% were seen once. What was sequenced was peripheral blood. These receptors originate from a woman of 80 years or more with acute or convalescent COVID-19.

This clone has a handful of counts. CDR3 sequence: CASSLITGQDGYTF. DNA for the CDR3: TGTGCCAGCAGCCTAATCACAGGCCAGGATGGCTACACCTTC. The chain combines TRBV7-8 with TRBJ1-2, with D perhaps matching TRBD1 (5 bases). The CDR3 loop spans 14 amino acids. Germline lookup yields CDR1 SGHVS and CDR2 FQNEAQ. Between the trimmed V and J ends, which lost 5 bases and 6 bases, there was a span of 16 bases.

This sequence joins TRBV24-1 and TRBJ2-3; TRBD2 matches at 9 bases. There are 14 residues in the CDR3. The germline V gene has CDR1 KGHDR and CDR2 SFDVKD. Germline trimming cut 7 bases from V and 9 bases from J; bases unmatched to any gene: 10. CDR3 amino acids: CATSPSSGISTQYF. DNA for the CDR3: TGTGCCACCAGCCCATCTAGCGGGATAAGCACGCAGTATTTT.

The genes are TRBV5-1 and TRBJ2-7, with D possibly matching TRBD1 (6 bases). The V gene lost 0 bases and the J gene lost 5 bases, with 12 bases spanning the gap. The CDR3 has 14 residues. The germline V gene has CDR1 SGHRS and CDR2 YFSETQ. CDR3 nucleotide sequence: TGCGCCAGCAGCTTGGTACAGGGTAAGGACGAGCAGTACTTC. Protein product: CASSLVQGKDEQYF.

This rearrangement joins TRBV14 to TRBJ2-7; possible D gene TRBD2, 6 bases. Per the germline V gene, CDR1 is SGHDN and CDR2 is FVKESK. This CDR3 region has 15 residues. Trimming shortened V by 3 bases and J by 1 base, and 13 bases separated the two germline ends. In DNA, the CDR3 is TGTGCCAGCAGCCAGGGGACTGGACCTTCCTACGAGCAGTACTTC. It encodes CASSQGTGPSYEQYF.

This clone was seen many times. The chain has TRBV5-1 and TRBJ1-6, with 7 bases matching TRBD1. From germline, CDR1 is SGHRS and CDR2 YFSETQ. V was clipped by 4 bases and J by 9 bases; unmatched bases: 10. The CDR3 length is 15 residues. The CDR3 region is CASSPTGTFGSPLHF. The CDR3 DNA follows: TGCGCCAGCAGCCCGACAGGGACTTTCGGTTCACCCCTCCACTTT.

The chain combines TRBV15 with TRBJ2-1, with 12 bases fitting TRBD2. The junction had 6 bases not matched to a gene; V was cut back by 1 base and J by 2 bases. CDR3 length: 18 amino acids. Per germline, CDR1 LNHNV and CDR2 YYDKDF (reference sequence). This CDR3 is CATSRGPGLAGTYNEQFF. The CDR3 DNA is TGTGCCACCAGCAGAGGCCCTGGACTAGCGGGAACCTACAATGAGCAGTTCTTC.

This clone was seen more than once but under ten times. This CDR3 is also generated by other DNA sequences in the sample. The gene calls are TRBV9 and TRBJ1-1; D might be TRBD1 (5 bases). CDR1 and CDR2 (germline): SGDLS, YYNGEE. The CDR3 length is 13 residues. The V end was cut by 1 base, the J end by 1 base, with 5 bases between. Here the CDR3 DNA reads TGTGCCAGCAGCGTAACAGGGAACACTGAAGCTTTCTTT. Protein: CASSVTGNTEAFF.

The V gene is TRBV12-3 or TRBV12-4, the J gene TRBJ2-7, with D perhaps matching TRBD1 (8 bases). The CDR3 spans 13 residues. With 5 bases removed from V and 6 bases from J, the gap between germline ends came to 14 bases. The CDR3 loop reads CASSTGGAREQYF. DNA for the CDR3: TGTGCCAGCAGTACAGGGGGGGCTCGCGAGCAGTACTTC.

This clone was counted once. The chain joins TRBV9 to TRBJ1-2; no firm D call. Germline assignment: CDR1 SGDLS and CDR2 YYNGEE. Trimming shortened V by 2 bases and J by 5 bases, and 19 bases separated the two germline ends. The CDR3 length is 16 residues. Here the CDR3 reads CASSVSASRSSYGYTF. CDR3 bases: TGTGCCAGCAGCGTCAGCGCGTCAAGGTCTTCGTATGGCTACACCTTC.

This clone was seen more than once but under ten times. This rearrangement joins TRBV2 to TRBJ1-1; 10 nucleotides line up with TRBD1. CDR1 is SNHLY and CDR2 is FYNNEI in the germline V gene. This CDR3 is 14 amino acids long. V lost 11 bases and J lost 5; bases outside the gene matches: 11. The DNA for the CDR3 is TGTGCCGGCAACCGGGACAGGGGCGGGACTGAAGCTTTCTTT. Translation: CAGNRDRGGTEAFF.

Only one count was recorded for this clone. The genes are TRBV29-1 and TRBJ2-7; 7 bases match TRBD2. CDR1 SQVTM and CDR2 ANQGSEA come from the germline V gene. The CDR3 spans 13 residues. With 5 bases clipped from V and 3 bases from J, the junction kept 7 bases outside the gene matches. DNA of the CDR3: TGCAGCGTTAGGGGCGGGAGTCGCTACGAGCAGTACTTC. The encoded protein is CSVRGGSRYEQYF.

V gene TRBV3-1 (or the pseudogene TRBV3-2) combines with J gene TRBJ2-7; D may be TRBD2 (6 bases). CDR1 and CDR2 from the germline V gene are LGHDT and YNNKEL (reference sequence). Trimming took 7 bases from V and 2 from J, leaving 15 bases between them. The CDR3 contains 14 residues. Here the CDR3 reads CASTPGLYTYEQYF. The CDR3 nucleotides read TGTGCCAGCACCCCGGGACTCTACACCTACGAGCAGTACTTC.

V usage is TRBV2 and J usage is TRBJ2-7; 7 bases map to TRBD1. This CDR3 spans 15 amino acids. V dropped 7 bases and J dropped 0; count of bases not matched to a gene: 9. Germline CDR1 is SNHLY and CDR2 is FYNNEI. The CDR3 coding sequence is TGTGCCAGCACTCTGGACAGGTCCCTCTCCTACGAGCAGTACTTC. Translating it yields CASTLDRSLSYEQYF.

This chain connects TRBV28 to TRBJ2-7; TRBD1 agrees at 9 bases. The germline V gene has CDR1 MDHEN and CDR2 SYDVKM. V shed 6 bases, J shed 2 bases, and the junction held 8 bases outside the gene matches. The CDR3 runs to 15 residues. CDR3 sequence reads: CASSTDRGYTYEQYF. Here the CDR3 DNA reads TGTGCCAGCAGCACCGACAGGGGGTACACCTACGAGCAGTACTTC.

J is TRBJ1-1 and V is TRBV11-2; TRBD1 agrees at 8 bases. The J segment lost 5 bases and the V segment lost 1 base, leaving 9 bases of the junction unmatched. Per germline, CDR1 SGHAT and CDR2 FQNNGV. CDR3 length equals 16 residues. The CDR3 loop reads CASSLGPGTGRTEAFF. The CDR3 DNA reads TGTGCCAGCAGCTTAGGCCCCGGGACAGGAAGGACTGAAGCTTTCTTT.

This clone was seen only a few times. The chain carries TRBV6-2 or TRBV6-3 and TRBJ1-1; TRBD1 matches at 7 bases. With 5 bases clipped from V and 0 bases from J, the junction kept 3 bases outside the gene matches. CDR1 MNHEY and CDR2 SVGEGT come from the germline V gene. The CDR3 spans 14 residues. CDR3 nucleotide sequence: TGTGCCAGCAGTACGGGACAGATGAACACTGAAGCTTTCTTT. Amino acids: CASSTGQMNTEAFF.

The chain couples TRBV6-2 or TRBV6-3 to TRBJ2-7; 13 bases are shared with TRBD2. J gave up 1 base and V 0 bases, and 6 bases lay outside the gene matches. Germline V gives CDR1 MNHEY, CDR2 SVGEGT. The CDR3 contains 18 residues. CDR3: CASSYSLGLAGWSYEQYF. The CDR3 coding sequence is TGTGCCAGCAGTTACTCGTTGGGACTAGCGGGATGGTCCTACGAGCAGTACTTC.

The rearrangement links TRBV27 to TRBJ2-6; 7 bases map to TRBD1. This CDR3 is built from 18 residues. Germline V gene sequence: CDR1 MNHEY, CDR2 SMNVEV (reference sequence). V shed 5 bases, J shed 3 bases, and the junction held 13 bases outside the gene matches. The CDR3 loop reads CASSPRDSLSFGANVLTF. The CDR3 DNA sequence: TGTGCCAGCAGTCCCCGGGACAGTCTTTCCTTTGGGGCCAACGTCCTGACTTTC.

DNA for the CDR3: TGTGCCAGCAGCCAAGGCCGACTAGCGGGAGGGGAGACCCAGTACTTC. It translates to CASSQGRLAGGETQYF. The chain joins TRBV14 to TRBJ2-5, with 14 bases aligning to TRBD2. V was clipped by 1 base and J by 5 bases; unmatched bases: 3. The CDR3 spans 16 residues. The germline gives CDR1 SGHDN, CDR2 FVKESK.

This clone was seen only once. V and J are TRBV19 and TRBJ1-1, with D possibly TRBD1 on 5 matching bases. V was clipped by 3 bases and J by 0 bases, with 11 bases between them. The CDR3 is 15 residues long. The germline V gene encodes CDR1 LNHDA and CDR2 SQIVND (reference sequence). The CDR3 DNA follows: TGTGCCAGTAGTATCTCGGCAGGGTTGAACACTGAAGCTTTCTTT. Translating it yields CASSISAGLNTEAFF.

V and J are TRBV5-1 and TRBJ2-1; TRBD1 matches at 8 bases. This CDR3 region has 14 residues. Germline assignment: CDR1 SGHRS and CDR2 YFSETQ. The ends lost 6 bases at V and 5 bases at J; junction bases unmatched: 7. CDR3 sequence reads: CASTRTGSHNEQFF. CDR3 bases: TGCGCCAGCACGAGGACAGGGTCCCACAATGAGCAGTTCTTC.

The CDR3 protein is CASSLAAGVKETQYF. For the CDR3, the DNA is TGTGCCAGCAGTTTGGCGGCAGGGGTAAAAGAGACCCAGTACTTC. This rearrangement joins TRBV28 to TRBJ2-5; weak D call: TRBD1 (6 bases). Per germline, CDR1 MDHEN and CDR2 SYDVKM. V was clipped by 3 bases and J by 3 bases, with 14 bases between them. The CDR3 spans 15 residues.

CDR3 sequence: CASSIPGTSGRSDTQYF. CDR3 sequence (DNA): TGTGCCAGCAGCATCCCCGGGACTAGCGGGAGGTCAGATACGCAGTATTTT. This chain uses TRBV5-4 with TRBJ2-3, with 15 bases matching TRBD2. Germline-derived CDR1 and CDR2 are SGHNT and YYREEE (reference sequence). With V trimmed by 4 bases and J by 4 bases, 7 bases remained unmatched. This CDR3 has 17 amino acids.

J is TRBJ2-4 and V is TRBV6-1; 7 positions agree with TRBD1. V lost 3 bases to trimming and J lost 1 base; unmatched junction nucleotides: 6. Per the germline V gene, CDR1 is MNHNS and CDR2 is SASEGT. This CDR3 spans 16 amino acids. CDR3 sequence reads: CASSEVQGVAKNIQYF. The CDR3 nucleotides are TGTGCCAGCAGTGAGGTTCAGGGGGTGGCCAAAAACATTCAGTACTTC.

The gene calls are TRBV4-3 and TRBJ2-5; 8 bases match TRBD2. The CDR3 extends over 15 amino acids. CDR1 is LGHNA, CDR2 YSLEER, per germline. V lost 1 base to trimming and J lost 5 bases; unmatched junction nucleotides: 6. The CDR3 is CASSQGSGSLETQYF. CDR3 DNA sequence: TGCGCCAGCAGCCAAGGGAGCGGGAGTTTGGAGACCCAGTACTTC.

This clone is a singleton in its sample. One end of the junction is discordant with germline, which a read error may explain. The chain recombines TRBV7-2 with TRBJ2-7; 9 bases line up with TRBD1. The CDR3 totals 11 residues. The germline CDR1 and CDR2 sequences are SGHTA and FQGNSA. CDR3 sequence: CAAGTGRVLAF. As DNA, the CDR3 is TGTGCCGCCGGGACAGGGCGAGTTCTTGCCTTC.

The chain is built from TRBV5-1 and TRBJ2-2; a weak D match, TRBD2 (5 bases). Germline CDR1 reads SGHRS; CDR2 reads YFSETQ. This CDR3 contains 15 residues. V lost 3 bases, J lost 2 bases, and 11 bases lay in between. CDR3 protein: CASSSRAINTGELFF. For the CDR3, the DNA is TGCGCCAGCAGCTCGCGGGCTATAAACACCGGGGAGCTGTTTTTT.

V and J are TRBV9 and TRBJ2-7; no clear D. Trimming pared 0 bases from V and 1 base from J, leaving 11 bases between. Germline CDR1 is SGDLS and CDR2 is YYNGEE. CDR3 size: 15 residues. This CDR3 reads CASSVASGGSYEQYF. CDR3 coding DNA: TGTGCCAGCAGCGTAGCTTCTGGCGGTTCCTACGAGCAGTACTTC.

This clone was seen a few times. This chain uses TRBV27 with TRBJ2-7; 7 bases align to TRBD2. The V segment lost 2 bases and the J segment 7 bases; nucleotides outside the gene matches: 11. Germline V gives CDR1 MNHEY, CDR2 SMNVEV (reference sequence). There are 15 residues in the CDR3. The CDR3 region has the DNA TGTGCCAGCAGTTTAAGGGGACTATCTTCGGGGGAGCAGTACTTC. Its translation: CASSLRGLSSGEQYF.

This rearrangement joins TRBV11-2 to TRBJ2-3, with TRBD2 matching over 7 bases. The CDR3 spans 17 residues. Germline V gene data show CDR1 as SGHAT and CDR2 as FQNNGV. V gave up 5 bases and J gave up 2 bases; unmatched junction bases: 13. The CDR3 sequence is CASSAGLGAKITDTQYF. Here the CDR3 DNA reads TGTGCCAGCAGCGCAGGACTAGGCGCTAAGATCACAGATACGCAGTATTTT.

This chain joins TRBV10-3 and TRBJ2-6; weak D call: TRBD2 (5 bases). Germline V lookup: CDR1 ENHRY, CDR2 SYGVKD. The CDR3 runs to 15 residues. V lost 10 bases to trimming and J lost 6 bases, with 19 bases between them. The CDR3 DNA follows: TGTGCCACCGGCCCCCTGCTAGCCTTGGCCAACGTCCTGACTTTC. Its protein product is CATGPLLALANVLTF.

The chain employs TRBV19 and TRBJ2-2; D is perhaps TRBD2 (6 bases). V was shortened by 5 bases and J by 1 base, with 11 bases between the two germline ends. The CDR3 has 15 amino acids. Germline CDR1 reads LNHDA; CDR2 reads SQIVND (reference sequence). DNA for the CDR3: TGTGCCAGTAGTCCTATAGCGGTGAACACCGGGGAGCTGTTTTTT. Its protein is CASSPIAVNTGELFF.